This T cell receptor (beta chain) is drawn from a study of glioma-infiltrating T cells after dendritic cell vaccination. Broader study findings: Longer survival after dendritic cell vaccination followed higher pretreatment TIL content.

The CDR3 totals 13 residues. V dropped 6 bases and J dropped 5; count of bases not matched to a gene: 6. CDR1 and CDR2 from the germline V gene are SGHDT and YYEEEE. Up to about 2 ug genomic DNA was used for TCRB CDR3 amplification. Generated by immunoSEQ multiplex PCR, the TCRdb table keeps only in-frame clones and is missing some. The sample lists 110,000 or so clones, roughly 89% occurring once. Sample time point: after dendritic cell vaccination, including at tumor progression/relapse. PBMC were collected before vaccination, two weeks after the third vaccination, and at progression. This clone was seen a single time. As yet, its antigen is unknown.

The source was blood, collected after dendritic cell vaccination. This clonotype was obtained from a human donor with glioblastoma. This chain joins TRBV5-6 and TRBJ2-7; 9 bases are shared with TRBD2. CDR3 loop: CASNDGTSNEQYF. CDR3 DNA sequence: TGTGCCAGCAACGACGGGACTAGCAACGAGCAGTACTTC.